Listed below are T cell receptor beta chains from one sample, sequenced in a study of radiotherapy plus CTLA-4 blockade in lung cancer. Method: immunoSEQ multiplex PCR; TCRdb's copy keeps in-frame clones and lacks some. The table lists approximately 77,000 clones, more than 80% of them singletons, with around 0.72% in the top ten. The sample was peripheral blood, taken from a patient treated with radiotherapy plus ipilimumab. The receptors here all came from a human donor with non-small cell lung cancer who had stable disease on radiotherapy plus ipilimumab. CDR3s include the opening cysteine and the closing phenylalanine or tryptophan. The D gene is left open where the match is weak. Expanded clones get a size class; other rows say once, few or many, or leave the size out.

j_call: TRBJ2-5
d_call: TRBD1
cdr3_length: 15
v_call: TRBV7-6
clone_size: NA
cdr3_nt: TGTGCCAGCAGCTCTGGACAGGGGGTACAAGAGACCCAGTACTTC
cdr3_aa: CASSSGQGVQETQYF

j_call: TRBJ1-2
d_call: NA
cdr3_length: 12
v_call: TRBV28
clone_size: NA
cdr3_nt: TGTGCCAGCAGCCAAGCTAACTATGGCTACACCTTC
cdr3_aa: CASSQANYGYTF

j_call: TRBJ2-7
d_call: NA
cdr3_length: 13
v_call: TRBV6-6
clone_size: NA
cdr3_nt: TGTGCCAGCGTTACAGGGCTCGGCTACGAGCAGTACTTC
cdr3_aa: CASVTGLGYEQYF

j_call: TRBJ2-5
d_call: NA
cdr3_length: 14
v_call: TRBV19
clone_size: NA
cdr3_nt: TGTGCCAGTAGTTCTCGGGGGGCACAAGAGACCCAGTACTTC
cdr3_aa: CASSSRGAQETQYF

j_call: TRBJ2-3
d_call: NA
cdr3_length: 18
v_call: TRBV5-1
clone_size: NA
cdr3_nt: TGCGCCAGCAGCTTTGGTGGAAGTGGGGTCTTGGGCACAGATACGCAGTATTTT
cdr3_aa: CASSFGGSGVLGTDTQYF

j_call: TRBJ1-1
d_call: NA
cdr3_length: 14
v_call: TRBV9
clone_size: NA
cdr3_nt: TGTGCCAGCAGCGTAGCACAACTCAACACTGAAGCTTTCTTT
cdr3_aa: CASSVAQLNTEAFF

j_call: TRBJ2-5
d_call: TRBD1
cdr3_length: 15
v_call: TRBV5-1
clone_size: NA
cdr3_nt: TGCGCCAGCAGCTTGGGTCCCGACAGGGGGGAGACCCAGTACTTC
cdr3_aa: CASSLGPDRGETQYF

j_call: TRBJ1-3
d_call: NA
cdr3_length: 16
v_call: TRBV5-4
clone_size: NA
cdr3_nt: TGTGCCAGCAGCTTGGGACTCCCCATCTCTGGAAACACCATATATTTT
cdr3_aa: CASSLGLPISGNTIYF

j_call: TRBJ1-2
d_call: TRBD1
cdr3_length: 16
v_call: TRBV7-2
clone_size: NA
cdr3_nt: TGTGCCAGCAGCTTAGAGGGGGCAGGGAAGAGCTATGGCTACACCTTC
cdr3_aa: CASSLEGAGKSYGYTF

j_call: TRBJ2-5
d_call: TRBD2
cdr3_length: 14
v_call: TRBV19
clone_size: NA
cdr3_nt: TGTGCCAGTAGTACCCAAGGACTAGCGGGAAGTCAGTACTTC
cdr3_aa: CASSTQGLAGSQYF

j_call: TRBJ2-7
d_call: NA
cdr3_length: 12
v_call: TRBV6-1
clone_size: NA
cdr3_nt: TGTGCCAGCACCGAGAGAACCTACGAGCAGTACTTC
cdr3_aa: CASTERTYEQYF

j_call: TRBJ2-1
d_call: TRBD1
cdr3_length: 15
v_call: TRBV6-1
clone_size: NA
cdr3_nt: TGTGCCAGCAGTCGACGGGACAGCTTCTACAATGAGCAGTTCTTC
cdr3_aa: CASSRRDSFYNEQFF

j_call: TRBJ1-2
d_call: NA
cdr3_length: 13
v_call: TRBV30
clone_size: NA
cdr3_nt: TGTGCCTGGAGTACAGGGTTTTCTACTGGCTACACCTTC
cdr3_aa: CAWSTGFSTGYTF

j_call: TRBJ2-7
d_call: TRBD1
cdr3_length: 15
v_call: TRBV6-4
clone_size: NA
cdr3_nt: TGTGCCAGCAGTGAACGACCGGGACAGCCCTACGAGCAGTACTTC
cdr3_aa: CASSERPGQPYEQYF

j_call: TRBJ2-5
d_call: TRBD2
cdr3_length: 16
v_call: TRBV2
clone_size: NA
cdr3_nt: TGTGCCAGCAGTGAAGAAATAGCGGGGGGGAAAGAGACCCAGTACTTC
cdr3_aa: CASSEEIAGGKETQYF

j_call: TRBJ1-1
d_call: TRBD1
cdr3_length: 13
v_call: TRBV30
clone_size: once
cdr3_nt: TGTGCCTGGAGTGTAAACAGGGGATCTGAAGCTTTCTTT
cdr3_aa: CAWSVNRGSEAFF

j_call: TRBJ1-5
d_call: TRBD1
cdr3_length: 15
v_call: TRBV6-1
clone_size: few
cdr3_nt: TGTGCCACCACGGAGGGGACAGTGGGCAATCAGCCCCAGCATTTT
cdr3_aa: CATTEGTVGNQPQHF

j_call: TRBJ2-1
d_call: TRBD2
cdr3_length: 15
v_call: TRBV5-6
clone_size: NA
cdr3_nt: TGTGCCAGCAGCTCCCGGCGGAGCGGGGACAATGAGCAGTTCTTC
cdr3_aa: CASSSRRSGDNEQFF

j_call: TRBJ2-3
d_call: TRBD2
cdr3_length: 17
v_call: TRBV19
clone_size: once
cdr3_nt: TGTGCCAGGACACTGGGGCCTAGCGGGAGCCCCACAGATACGCAGTATTTT
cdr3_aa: CARTLGPSGSPTDTQYF

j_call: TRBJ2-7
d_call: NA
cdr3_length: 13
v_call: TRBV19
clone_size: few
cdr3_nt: TGTGCCACTCCCGGAGAGGGCTTCTACGAGCAGTACTTC
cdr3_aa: CATPGEGFYEQYF

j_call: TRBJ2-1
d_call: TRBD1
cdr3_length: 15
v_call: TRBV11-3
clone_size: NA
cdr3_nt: TGTGCCAGCAGCTTCCGGACAGGGGTAGGGGGTGAGCAGTTCTTC
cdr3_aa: CASSFRTGVGGEQFF

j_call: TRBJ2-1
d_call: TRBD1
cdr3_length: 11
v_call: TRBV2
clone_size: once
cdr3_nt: TGTGCCAGGGGACAGGTCAATGAGCAGTTCTTC
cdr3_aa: CARGQVNEQFF

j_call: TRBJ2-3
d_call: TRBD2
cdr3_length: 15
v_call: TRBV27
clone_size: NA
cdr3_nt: TGTGCCAGCAGTTCCGCGGGAGTTACCACAGATACGCAGTATTTT
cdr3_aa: CASSSAGVTTDTQYF

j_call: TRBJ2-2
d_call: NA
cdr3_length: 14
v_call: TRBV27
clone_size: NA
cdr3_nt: TGTGCCAGCAGTTTAAGGGAGAACACCGGGGAGCTGTTTTTT
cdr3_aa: CASSLRENTGELFF

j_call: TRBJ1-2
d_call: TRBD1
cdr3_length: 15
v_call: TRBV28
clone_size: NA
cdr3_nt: TGTGCCAGCAGTCCGTGGACAGGGGGCGACGGTGGCTACACCTTC
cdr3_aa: CASSPWTGGDGGYTF

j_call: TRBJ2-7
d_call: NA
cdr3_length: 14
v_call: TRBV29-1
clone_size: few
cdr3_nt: TGCAGCGCCTCAACAGGGATCGGTTCCTACGAGCAGTACTTC
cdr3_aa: CSASTGIGSYEQYF

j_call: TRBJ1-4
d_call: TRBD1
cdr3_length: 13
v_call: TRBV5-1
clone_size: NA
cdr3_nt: TGCGCCAGCACAGGGGGGGCTAATGAAAAACTGTTTTTT
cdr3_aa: CASTGGANEKLFF

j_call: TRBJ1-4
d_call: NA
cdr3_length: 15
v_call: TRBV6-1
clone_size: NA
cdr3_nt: TGTGCCAGCAGTACCCGACAGCTAACTAATGAAAAACTGTTTTTT
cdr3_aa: CASSTRQLTNEKLFF

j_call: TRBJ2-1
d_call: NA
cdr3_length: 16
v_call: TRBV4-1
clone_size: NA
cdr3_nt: TGCGCCAGCAGCGAACGGACCGGGACCTCTTACAATGAGCAGTTCTTC
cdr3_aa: CASSERTGTSYNEQFF

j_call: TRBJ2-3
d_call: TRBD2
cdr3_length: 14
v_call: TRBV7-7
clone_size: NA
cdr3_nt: TGTGCTAGCAGCCCGGGACTAGCGGGAGATACGCAGTATTTT
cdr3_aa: CASSPGLAGDTQYF

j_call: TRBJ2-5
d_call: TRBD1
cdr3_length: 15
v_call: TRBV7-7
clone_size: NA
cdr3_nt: TGTGCTAGCAGCTTAGCTGGACAGGGGGCGGAGACCCAGTACTTC
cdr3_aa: CASSLAGQGAETQYF

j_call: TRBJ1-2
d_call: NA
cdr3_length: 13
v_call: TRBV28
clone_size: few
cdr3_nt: TGTGCCAGCAGCCTCTCGGAGGGCTATGGCTACACCTTC
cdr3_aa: CASSLSEGYGYTF

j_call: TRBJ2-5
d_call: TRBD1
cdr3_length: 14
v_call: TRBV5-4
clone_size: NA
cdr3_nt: TGTGCCAGCAGCTCTCCAGGGGGCCAAGAGACCCAGTACTTC
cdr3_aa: CASSSPGGQETQYF

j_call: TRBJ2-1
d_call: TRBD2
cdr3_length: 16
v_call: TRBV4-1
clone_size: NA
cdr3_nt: TGTGCCAGCAGCCAAGGCCCAGCGGGGGGCCGGGATGAGCAGTTCTTC
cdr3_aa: CASSQGPAGGRDEQFF

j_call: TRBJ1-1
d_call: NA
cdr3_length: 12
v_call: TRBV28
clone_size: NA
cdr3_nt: TGTGCCAGCAGTCCAAGGGCGAGGGGAGCTTTCTTT
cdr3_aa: CASSPRARGAFF

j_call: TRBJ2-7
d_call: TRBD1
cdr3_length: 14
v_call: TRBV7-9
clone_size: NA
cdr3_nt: TGTGCCAGCAGCTTAACCCGACAGGGCTACGAGCAGTACTTC
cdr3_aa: CASSLTRQGYEQYF

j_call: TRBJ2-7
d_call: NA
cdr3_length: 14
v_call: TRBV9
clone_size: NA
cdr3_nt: TGTAACCCTCTGGGGGCAGGGAACCCTAACGAGCAGTACTTC
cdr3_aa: CNPLGAGNPNEQYF

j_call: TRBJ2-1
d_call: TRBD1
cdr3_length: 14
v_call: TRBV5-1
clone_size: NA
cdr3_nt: TGCGCCAGCAGCGGGGACAGTTACTACAATGAGCAGTTCTTC
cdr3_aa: CASSGDSYYNEQFF

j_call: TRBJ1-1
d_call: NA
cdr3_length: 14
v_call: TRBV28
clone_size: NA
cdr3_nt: TGTGCCAGCAGTTCCCCCGGCATGAACACTGAAGCTTTCTTT
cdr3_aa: CASSSPGMNTEAFF

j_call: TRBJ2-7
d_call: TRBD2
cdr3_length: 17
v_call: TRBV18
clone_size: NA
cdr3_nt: TGTGCCAGCTCCGACGGACTAGCGGGCGTGAGCTCCTACGAGCAGTACTTC
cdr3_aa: CASSDGLAGVSSYEQYF

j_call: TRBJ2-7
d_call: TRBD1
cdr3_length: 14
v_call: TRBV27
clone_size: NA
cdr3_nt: TGTGCCAGCAGTCCTGGGACAGGGGGATACGAGCAGTACTTC
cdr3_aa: CASSPGTGGYEQYF

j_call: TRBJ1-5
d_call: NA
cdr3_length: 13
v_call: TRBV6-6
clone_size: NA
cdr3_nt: TGTGCCAGCAACGGGGGAGCTAATCAGCCCCAGCATTTT
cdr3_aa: CASNGGANQPQHF

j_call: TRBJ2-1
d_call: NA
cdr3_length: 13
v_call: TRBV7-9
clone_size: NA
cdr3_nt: TGTGCCAGCAGCCCAGGATACTACAATGAGCAGTTCTTC
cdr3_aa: CASSPGYYNEQFF

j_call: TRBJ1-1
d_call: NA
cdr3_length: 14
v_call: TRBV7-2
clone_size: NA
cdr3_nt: TGTGCCAGCAGCTTAGGTGCATTGAACACTGAAGCTTTCTTT
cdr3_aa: CASSLGALNTEAFF